This passage covers 5 T cell receptor beta chains from one sample sequenced in a study of blood T cell repertoires in COVID-19 (dated by TCRdb to about 2020). The library was built by means of the immunoSEQ multiplex PCR assay. This immuneACCESS table, as held by TCRdb, lists in-frame sequences with V and J called but not all clones. Of the missing ones, under half trace to an unresolved V gene in checked studies; the others have no known cause. The sample data list about 320,000 clones, and 90% to 95% of these were observed just once. Together, the top ten hold 3.9% of the sample. Sequencing used PBMCs or T cells enriched from blood (not recorded which). All receptors derive from a woman between 25 and 40 years old who had been exposed to COVID-19.

The rearrangement uses TRBV7-3 and TRBJ1-2, with D perhaps TRBD1 (6 bases). CDR1 is SGHTA, CDR2 FQGTGA, per germline. The CDR3 contains 13 residues. Deletions cut 5 bases from V and 8 bases from J, with 15 bases between. Here the CDR3 reads CASSPSEGVGYTF. CDR3 bases: TGTGCCAGCAGCCCTTCCGAGGGGGTCGGCTACACCTTC.

The chain combines TRBV2 with TRBJ1-2; the D is unclear. Per the germline V gene, CDR1 is SNHLY and CDR2 is FYNNEI. This CDR3 has 15 amino acids. With 6 bases removed from V and 4 bases from J, the gap between germline ends came to 18 bases. The CDR3 nucleotides are TGTGCCAGCAGGCCCCCGGGGAGGCGCCTCTATGGCTACACCTTC. Protein sequence: CASRPPGRRLYGYTF.

The sample holds one count of this clone. This chain links TRBV5-1 with TRBJ1-1; D is uncertain. Deletions cut 0 bases from V and 2 bases from J, with 11 bases between. The CDR3 runs 15 residues. Germline CDR1 is SGHRS and CDR2 is YFSETQ. The CDR3 DNA sequence: TGCGCCAGCAGCTTGGATGGCAGAGGAAACACTGAAGCTTTCTTT. Translating gives CASSLDGRGNTEAFF.

This chain joins TRBV7-9 and TRBJ1-4; 8 bases agree with TRBD1. The CDR3 runs 16 residues. V lost 8 bases, J lost 3 bases, and 11 bases stayed unmatched. CDR1 SEHNR and CDR2 FQNEAQ come from the germline V gene (reference sequence). CDR3 DNA: TGTGCCAGCGACTCATTTACGGGACAGGCTAATGAAAAACTGTTTTTT. Amino acids: CASDSFTGQANEKLFF.

The rearrangement links TRBV7-8 to TRBJ1-4; TRBD1 is a possible D gene (5 bases). The CDR3 length is 13 residues. The germline V and J ends were trimmed by 2 bases and 7 bases, with 8 bases remaining between them. CDR1 and CDR2 (germline): SGHVS, FQNEAQ. The CDR3 sequence: CASSLSGFEKLFF. DNA of the CDR3: TGTGCCAGCAGCTTATCAGGGTTTGAAAAACTGTTTTTT.